This TCR beta chain is drawn from a study of T cells in pancreatic ductal adenocarcinoma. Notes on the study in general: Tumors hold more CD45RO+ effector T cells, which may bias toward lower diversity. Tumor and blood clonality did not differ significantly, about 0.11 versus 0.078. Tumor samples had fewer productive templates and approximately 8-fold fewer unique clonotypes than blood. The resected pancreatic cancer cohort was biased toward the minority with early-stage disease.

Germline V gene sequence: CDR1 SGDLS, CDR2 YYNGEE. Between the trimmed V and J ends, which lost 0 bases and 0 bases, there was a span of 13 bases. CDR3 size: 18 residues. Using immunoSEQ multiplex PCR, the repertoire was profiled, and TCRdb retains in-frame clones only, with some absent. The table records over 15,000 clones, approximately 89% of them present only once. The selected patients with pancreatic ductal adenocarcinoma had surgery but no neoadjuvant therapy. Concerning this clone itself: What it binds is unknown.

The sequenced material came from PBMCs. The rearrangement joins TRBV9 to TRBJ2-6; D remains ambiguous. The TCR was taken from a human donor with pancreatic ductal adenocarcinoma. CDR3 sequence: CASSVDYMSSSGANVLTF. CDR3 nucleotide sequence: TGTGCCAGCAGCGTAGATTACATGAGCAGCTCTGGGGCCAACGTCCTGACTTTC. The whole variable domain, remainder taken from reference TRBV9 and TRBJ2-6, is DSGVTQTPKHLITATGQRVTLRCSPRSGDLSVYWYQQSLDQGLQFLIQYYNGEERAKGNILERFSAQQFPDLHSELNLSSLELGDSALYFCASSVDYMSSSGANVLTFGAGSRLTVL.